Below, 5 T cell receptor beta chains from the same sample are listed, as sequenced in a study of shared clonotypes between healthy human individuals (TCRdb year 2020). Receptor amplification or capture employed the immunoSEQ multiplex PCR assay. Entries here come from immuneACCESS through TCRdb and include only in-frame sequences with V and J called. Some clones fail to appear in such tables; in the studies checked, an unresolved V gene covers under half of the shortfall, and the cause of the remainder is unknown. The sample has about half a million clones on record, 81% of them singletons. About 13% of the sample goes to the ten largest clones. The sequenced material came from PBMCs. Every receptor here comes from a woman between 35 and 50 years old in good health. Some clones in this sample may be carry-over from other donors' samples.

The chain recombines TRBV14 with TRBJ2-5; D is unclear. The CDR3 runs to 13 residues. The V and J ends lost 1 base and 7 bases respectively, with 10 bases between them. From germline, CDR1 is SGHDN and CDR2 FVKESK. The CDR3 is CASSQAFRRTQYF. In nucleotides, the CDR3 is TGTGCCAGCAGCCAAGCGTTCCGGAGGACCCAGTACTTC. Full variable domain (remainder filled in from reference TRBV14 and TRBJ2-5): EAGVTQFPSHSVIEKGQTVTLRCDPISGHDNLYWYRRVMGKEIKFLLHFVKESKQDESGMPNNRFLAERTGGTYSTLKVQPAELEDSGVYFCASSQAFRRTQYFGPGTRLLVL.

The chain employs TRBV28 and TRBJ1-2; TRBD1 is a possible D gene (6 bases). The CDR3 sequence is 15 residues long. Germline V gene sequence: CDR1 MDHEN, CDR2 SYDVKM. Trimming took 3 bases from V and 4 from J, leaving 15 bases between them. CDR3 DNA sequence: TGTGCCAGCAGTTTGGGGGGGGCGGGTAGCTATGGCTACACCTTC. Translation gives CASSLGGAGSYGYTF.

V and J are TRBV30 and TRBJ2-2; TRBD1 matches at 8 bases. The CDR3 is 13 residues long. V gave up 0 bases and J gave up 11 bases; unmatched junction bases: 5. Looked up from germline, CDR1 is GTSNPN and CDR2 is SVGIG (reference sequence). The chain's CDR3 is CAWSVSGGVELFF. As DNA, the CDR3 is TGTGCCTGGAGTGTGTCAGGGGGCGTTGAGCTGTTTTTT.

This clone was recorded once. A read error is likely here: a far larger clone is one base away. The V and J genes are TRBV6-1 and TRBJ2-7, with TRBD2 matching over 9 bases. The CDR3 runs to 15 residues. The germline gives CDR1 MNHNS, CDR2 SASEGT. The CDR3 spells CTSGEGSGSMYEQYF. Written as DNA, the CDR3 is TGTACCAGCGGCGAGGGTAGCGGGAGTATGTACGAGCAGTACTTC.

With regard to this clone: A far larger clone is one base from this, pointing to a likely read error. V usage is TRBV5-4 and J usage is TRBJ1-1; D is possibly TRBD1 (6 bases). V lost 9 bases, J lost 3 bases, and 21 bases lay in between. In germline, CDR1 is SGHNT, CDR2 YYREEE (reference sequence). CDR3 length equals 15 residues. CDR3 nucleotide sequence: TGTGCCAACAGGCTACGGGCACAGGGAGACACTGAAGCTTTCTTT. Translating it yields CANRLRAQGDTEAFF. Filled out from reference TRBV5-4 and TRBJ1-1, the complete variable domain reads ETGVTQSPTHLIKTRGQQVTLRCSSQSGHNTVSWYQQALGQGPQFIFQYYREEENGRGNFPPRFSGLQFPNYSSELNVNALELDDSALYLCANRLRAQGDTEAFFGQGTRLTVV.